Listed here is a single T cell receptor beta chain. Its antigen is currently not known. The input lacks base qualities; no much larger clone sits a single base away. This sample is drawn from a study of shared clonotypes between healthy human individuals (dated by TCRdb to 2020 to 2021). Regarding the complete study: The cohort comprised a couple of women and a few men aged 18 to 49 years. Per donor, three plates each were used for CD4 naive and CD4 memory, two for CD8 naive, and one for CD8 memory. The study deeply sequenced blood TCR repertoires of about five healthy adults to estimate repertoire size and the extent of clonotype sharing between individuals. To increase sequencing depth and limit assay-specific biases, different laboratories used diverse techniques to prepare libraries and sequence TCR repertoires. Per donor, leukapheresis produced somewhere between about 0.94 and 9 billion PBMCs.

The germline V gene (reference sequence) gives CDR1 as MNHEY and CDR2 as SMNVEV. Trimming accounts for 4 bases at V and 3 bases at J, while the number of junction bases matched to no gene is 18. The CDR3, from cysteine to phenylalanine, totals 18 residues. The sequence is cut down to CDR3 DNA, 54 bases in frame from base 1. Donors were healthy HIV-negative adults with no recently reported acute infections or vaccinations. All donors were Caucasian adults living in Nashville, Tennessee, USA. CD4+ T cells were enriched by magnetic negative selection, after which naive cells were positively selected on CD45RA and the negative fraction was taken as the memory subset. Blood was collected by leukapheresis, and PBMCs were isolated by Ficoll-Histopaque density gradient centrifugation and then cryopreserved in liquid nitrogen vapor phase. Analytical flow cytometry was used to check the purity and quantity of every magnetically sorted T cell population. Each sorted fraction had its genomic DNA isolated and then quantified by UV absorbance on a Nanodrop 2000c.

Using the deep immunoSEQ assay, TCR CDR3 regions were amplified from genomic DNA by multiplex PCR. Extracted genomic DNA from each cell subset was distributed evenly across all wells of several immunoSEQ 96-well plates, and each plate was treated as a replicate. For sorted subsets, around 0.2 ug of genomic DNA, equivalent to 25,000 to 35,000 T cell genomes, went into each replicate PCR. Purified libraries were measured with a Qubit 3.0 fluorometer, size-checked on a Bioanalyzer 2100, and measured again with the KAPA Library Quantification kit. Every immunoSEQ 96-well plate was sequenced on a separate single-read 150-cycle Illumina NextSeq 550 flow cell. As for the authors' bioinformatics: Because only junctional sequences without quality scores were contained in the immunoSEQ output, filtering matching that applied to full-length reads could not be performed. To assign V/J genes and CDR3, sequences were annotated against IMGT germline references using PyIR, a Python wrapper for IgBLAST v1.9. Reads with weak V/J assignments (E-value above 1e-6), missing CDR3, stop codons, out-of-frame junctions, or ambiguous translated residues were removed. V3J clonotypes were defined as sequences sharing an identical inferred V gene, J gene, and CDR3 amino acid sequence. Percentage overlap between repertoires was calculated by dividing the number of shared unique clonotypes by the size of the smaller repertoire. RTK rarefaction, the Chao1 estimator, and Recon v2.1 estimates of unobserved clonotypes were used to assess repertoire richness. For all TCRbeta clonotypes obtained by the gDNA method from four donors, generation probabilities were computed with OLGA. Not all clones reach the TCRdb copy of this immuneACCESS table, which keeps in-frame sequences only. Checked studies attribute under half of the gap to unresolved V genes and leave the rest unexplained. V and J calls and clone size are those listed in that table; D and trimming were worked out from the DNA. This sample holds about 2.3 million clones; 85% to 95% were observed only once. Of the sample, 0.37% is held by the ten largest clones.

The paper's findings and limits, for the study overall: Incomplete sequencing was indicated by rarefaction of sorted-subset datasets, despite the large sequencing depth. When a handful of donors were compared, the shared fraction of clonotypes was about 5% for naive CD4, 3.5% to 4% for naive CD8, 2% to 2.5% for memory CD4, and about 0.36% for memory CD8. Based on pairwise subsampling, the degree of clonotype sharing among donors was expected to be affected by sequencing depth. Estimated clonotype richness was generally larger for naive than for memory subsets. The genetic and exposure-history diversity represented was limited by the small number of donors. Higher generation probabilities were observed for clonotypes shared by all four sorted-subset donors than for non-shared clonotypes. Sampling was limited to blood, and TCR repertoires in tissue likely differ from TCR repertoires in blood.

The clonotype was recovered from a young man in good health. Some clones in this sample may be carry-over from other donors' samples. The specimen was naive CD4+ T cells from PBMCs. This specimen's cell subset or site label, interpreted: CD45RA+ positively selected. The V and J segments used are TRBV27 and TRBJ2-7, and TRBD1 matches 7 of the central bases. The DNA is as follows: TGTGCCAGCAGTTCTTATGGTCCAATAGGACAGGTGGGCTACGAGCAGTACTTC. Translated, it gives CASSSYGPIGQVGYEQYF.